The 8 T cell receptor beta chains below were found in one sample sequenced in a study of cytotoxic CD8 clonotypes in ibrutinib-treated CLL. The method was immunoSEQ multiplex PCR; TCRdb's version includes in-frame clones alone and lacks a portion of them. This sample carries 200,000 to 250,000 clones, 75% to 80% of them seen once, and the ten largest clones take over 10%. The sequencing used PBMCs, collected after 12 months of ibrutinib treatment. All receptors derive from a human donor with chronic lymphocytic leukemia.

The CDR3 DNA sequence: TGTGCCAGCAGTGGCCTGGGAGCGGGGGCGCCGTATGGCTACACCTTC. Protein: CASSGLGAGAPYGYTF. This rearrangement joins TRBV25-1 to TRBJ1-2, with a weak D call TRBD1 (6 bases). Germline V gene data show CDR1 as MGHDK and CDR2 as SYGVNS. Trimming left V 4 bases short and J 5 bases short, with 20 bases between. This CDR3 has 16 amino acids.

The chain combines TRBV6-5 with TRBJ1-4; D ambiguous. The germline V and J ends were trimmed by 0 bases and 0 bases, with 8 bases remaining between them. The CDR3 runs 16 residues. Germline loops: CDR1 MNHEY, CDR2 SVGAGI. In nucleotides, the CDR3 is TGTGCCAGCAGTTACTCGCACTCCGCAACTAATGAAAAACTGTTTTTT. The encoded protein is CASSYSHSATNEKLFF.

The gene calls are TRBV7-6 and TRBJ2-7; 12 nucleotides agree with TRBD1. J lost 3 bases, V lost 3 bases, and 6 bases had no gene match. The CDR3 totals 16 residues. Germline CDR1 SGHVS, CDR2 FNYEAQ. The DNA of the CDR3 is TGTGCCAGCAGCTTGACCGGGACAGGGGGCGTCTACGAGCAGTACTTC. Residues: CASSLTGTGGVYEQYF.

Here the CDR3 reads CASSGQGVNEQYF. The CDR3 nucleotides read TGTGCCAGTTCGGGACAGGGAGTCAACGAGCAGTACTTC. This sequence joins TRBV19 and TRBJ2-7; 9 bases agree with TRBD1. The CDR3 has 13 residues. Looked up from germline, CDR1 is LNHDA and CDR2 is SQIVND (reference sequence). V gave up 8 bases and J gave up 5 bases; unmatched junction bases: 7. The variable domain in full, with the rest retrieved from reference TRBV19 and TRBJ2-7, is DGGITQSPKYLFRKEGQNVTLSCEQNLNHDAMYWYRQDPGQGLRLIYYSQIVNDFQKGDIAEGYSVSREKKESFPLTVTSAQKNPTAFYLCASSGQGVNEQYFGPGTRLTVT.

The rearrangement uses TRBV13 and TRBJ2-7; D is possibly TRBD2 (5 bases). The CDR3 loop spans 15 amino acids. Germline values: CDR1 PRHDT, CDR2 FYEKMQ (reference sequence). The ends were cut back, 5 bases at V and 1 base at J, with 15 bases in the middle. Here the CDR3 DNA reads TGTGCCAGCAGCCCCACGACTGGAGGTTCCTACGAGCAGTACTTC. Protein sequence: CASSPTTGGSYEQYF.

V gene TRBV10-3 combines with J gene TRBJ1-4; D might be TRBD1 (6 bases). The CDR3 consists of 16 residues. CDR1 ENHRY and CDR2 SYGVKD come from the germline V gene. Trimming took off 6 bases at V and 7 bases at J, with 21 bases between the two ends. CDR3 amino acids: CAISNLVWGQGEKLFF. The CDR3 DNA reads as TGTGCCATCAGCAACCTCGTGTGGGGGCAAGGTGAAAAACTGTTTTTT.

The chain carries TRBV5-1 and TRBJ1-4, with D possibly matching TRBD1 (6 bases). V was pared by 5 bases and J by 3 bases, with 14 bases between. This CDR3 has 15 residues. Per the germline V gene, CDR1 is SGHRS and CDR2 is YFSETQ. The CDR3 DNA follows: TGCGCCAGCAGGGGTGCGGGGGCGGCTAATGAAAAACTGTTTTTT. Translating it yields CASRGAGAANEKLFF. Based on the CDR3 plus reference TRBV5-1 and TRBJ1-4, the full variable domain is KAGVTQTPRYLIKTRGQQVTLSCSPISGHRSVSWYQQTPGQGLQFLFEYFSETQRNKGNFPGRFSGRQFSNSRSEMNVSTLELGDSALYLCASRGAGAANEKLFFGSGTQLSVL.

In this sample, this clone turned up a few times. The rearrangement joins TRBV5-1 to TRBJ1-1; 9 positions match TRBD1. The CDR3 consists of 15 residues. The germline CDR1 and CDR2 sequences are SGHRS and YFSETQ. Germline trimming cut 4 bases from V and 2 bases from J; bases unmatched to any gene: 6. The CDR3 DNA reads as TGCGCCAGCAGCGGGGGGACAGGGTTCAACACTGAAGCTTTCTTT. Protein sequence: CASSGGTGFNTEAFF.